The rows below give T cell receptor beta chains drawn from one sample of a study of cytomegalovirus exposure and HLA in healthy donors. Generated by immunoSEQ multiplex PCR, the TCRdb table keeps only in-frame clones and is missing some. The repertoire has around 60,000 clones, roughly 94% of them found once; the top ten carry about 1.2%. The sample was PBMCs. Receptors were obtained from a woman aged 18-35 years in good health and CMV-seronegative. CDR3s include the opening cysteine and the closing phenylalanine or tryptophan. D genes are given only for firm matches. Size tells how often a clone was seen (once, few, many) or the class of an expanded clone, and some rows leave it out.

TRBV11-2	-	TRBJ2-7	-	CASSPRLEYEQYF	TGTGCCAGCAGCCCCCGGTTAGAGTACGAGCAGTACTTC
TRBV6-4	few	TRBJ2-3	TRBD2	CASSDRAGGPDTQYF	TGTGCCAGCAGTGACAGGGCGGGGGGCCCAGATACGCAGTATTTT
TRBV5-6	-	TRBJ2-5	-	CASSLDRQETQYF	TGTGCCAGCAGCTTGGACAGACAAGAGACCCAGTACTTC
TRBV5-1	-	TRBJ2-5	-	CASSLGGQGETQYF	TGCGCCAGCAGCTTGGGGGGCCAGGGAGAGACCCAGTACTTC
TRBV13	-	TRBJ2-7	-	CASSAGQTSYEQYF	TGTGCCAGCAGCGCTGGACAGACCTCCTACGAGCAGTACTTC
TRBV9	-	TRBJ2-3	TRBD2	CASSAGMTSGGPPDTQYF	TGTGCCAGCAGCGCGGGGATGACTAGCGGGGGGCCCCCAGATACGCAGTATTTT
TRBV5-1	once	TRBJ2-2	TRBD2	CASSSRVASGRTNTGELFF	TGCGCCAGCAGCAGTCGAGTGGCTAGCGGGAGAACGAACACCGGGGAGCTGTTTTTT
TRBV27	-	TRBJ1-2	-	CASMEGHGYGYTF	TGTGCCAGCATGGAGGGGCACGGCTATGGCTACACCTTC
TRBV4-1	-	TRBJ2-7	TRBD1	CASSQLPGQLMQDEQYF	TGCGCCAGCAGCCAACTACCGGGACAGCTAATGCAAGACGAGCAGTACTTC
TRBV6-5	-	TRBJ2-3	-	CASSGGGTATDTQYF	TGTGCCAGCAGCGGGGGTGGGACAGCAACAGATACGCAGTATTTT
TRBV5-8	-	TRBJ2-2	TRBD2	CASSRGLAIGELFF	TGTGCCAGCAGCCGGGGACTAGCTATCGGGGAGCTGTTTTTT
TRBV6-6	-	TRBJ1-1	TRBD1	CASSADRGMGNTEAFF	TGTGCCAGCAGCGCGGACAGGGGAATGGGAAACACTGAAGCTTTCTTT
TRBV6-4	many	TRBJ2-3	TRBD2	CASSERGSTDTQYF	TGTGCCAGCAGTGAGCGGGGGAGCACAGATACGCAGTATTTT
TRBV5-1	few	TRBJ2-2	-	CASSSGTGHTGELFF	TGCGCCAGCAGCAGCGGGACAGGTCACACCGGGGAGCTGTTTTTT
TRBV18	once	TRBJ1-2	TRBD1	CASSRGAPLGTGMDGYTF	TGTGCCAGCTCACGTGGCGCGCCTCTCGGGACAGGGATGGATGGCTACACCTTC
TRBV7-9	-	TRBJ2-5	TRBD1	CASSLTGTGEWRETQYF	TGTGCCAGCAGCTTAACTGGGACAGGGGAGTGGCGGGAGACCCAGTACTTC
TRBV10-2	-	TRBJ2-7	-	CASSLDRGFGSEQYF	TGCGCCAGCAGTTTAGATAGGGGGTTTGGTAGCGAGCAGTACTTC
TRBV13	-	TRBJ2-3	-	CASSLTGNTQYF	TGTGCCAGCAGCTTAACCGGGAATACGCAGTATTTT
TRBV6-4	-	TRBJ2-1	-	CASSDNGETYNEQFF	TGTGCCAGCAGTGATAACGGGGAGACCTACAATGAGCAGTTCTTC
TRBV5-1	-	TRBJ1-2	TRBD1	CASSLGDRGRGYTF	TGCGCCAGCAGCTTGGGGGACAGAGGGAGAGGCTACACCTTC
TRBV7-7	-	TRBJ1-4	-	CASRRGFGEKLFF	TGTGCTAGCCGGCGGGGGTTTGGTGAAAAACTGTTTTTT
TRBV19	-	TRBJ2-7	-	CASTTTGSLGEQYF	TGTGCCAGTACAACGACAGGTTCATTGGGCGAGCAGTACTTC
TRBV4-1	-	TRBJ1-1	-	CASSQGQGSYMNTEAFF	TGCGCCAGCAGCCAAGGGCAGGGGTCGTACATGAACACTGAAGCTTTCTTT
TRBV5-6	-	TRBJ2-3	-	CASSRSGGTDTQYF	TGTGCCAGCAGCAGGTCAGGGGGCACAGATACGCAGTATTTT
TRBV27	-	TRBJ2-3	TRBD1	CASNIGTGPTDTQYF	TGTGCCAGCAACATAGGGACAGGGCCCACAGATACGCAGTATTTT
TRBV7-9	-	TRBJ1-2	TRBD1	CASRAGTGDVGYTF	TGTGCCAGCAGGGCCGGGACAGGGGATGTTGGCTACACCTTC
TRBV9	-	TRBJ2-3	TRBD2	CASSVEAGGLDTQYF	TGTGCCAGCAGCGTAGAAGCGGGGGGCCTTGATACGCAGTATTTT
TRBV28	-	TRBJ1-2	-	CASGGPYGYTF	TGTGCCAGTGGTGGGCCCTATGGCTACACCTTC
TRBV9	-	TRBJ1-1	-	CASSVVSGAEAFF	TGTGCCAGCAGCGTAGTGTCAGGGGCTGAAGCTTTCTTT
TRBV6-5	-	TRBJ1-6	-	CASSLQDNEPNSPLHF	TGTGCCAGCAGTTTACAGGACAACGAACCTAATTCACCCCTCCACTTT
TRBV28	once	TRBJ2-2	-	CASSSPGQNTGELFF	TGTGCCAGCAGTTCCCCGGGACAAAACACCGGGGAGCTGTTTTTT
TRBV11-3	-	TRBJ2-3	TRBD1	CASSLGQGVTDTQYF	TGTGCCAGCAGCTTGGGACAGGGGGTGACAGATACGCAGTATTTT
TRBV4-3	-	TRBJ2-5	-	CASSQDDGRSPRAAQYF	TGCGCCAGCAGCCAAGATGACGGGCGGAGCCCGCGAGCGGCCCAGTACTTC
TRBV6-5	-	TRBJ2-7	-	CASSRGAASYEQYF	TGTGCCAGCAGCCGTGGGGCAGCCTCCTACGAGCAGTACTTC
TRBV19	-	TRBJ2-1	-	CASSILAGQAEQFF	TGTGCCAGTAGTATTCTCGCAGGTCAGGCTGAGCAGTTCTTC
TRBV27	-	TRBJ1-5	TRBD1	CASSSGTGALQPQHF	TGTGCCAGCAGTTCCGGGACAGGGGCGTTACAGCCCCAGCATTTT